A single sample gave rise to the 2 T cell receptor beta chains below, sequenced in a study of PD-1 blockade in classical Hodgkin lymphoma. Sequencing used immunoSEQ multiplex PCR; TCRdb keeps in-frame clones, though not all of them. This repertoire shows about 25,000 clones, about 76% found once; its top ten account for roughly 21%. All patients relapsed after autologous stem cell transplantation, and brentuximab vedotin exposure varied. The sequencing here drew on peripheral blood mononuclear cells (PBMCs), taken before the second cycle of nivolumab. Every receptor here comes from a human donor with classical Hodgkin lymphoma.

This CDR3 is CASSPGGTGNTEAFF. CDR3 DNA sequence: TGCGCCAGCAGCCCGGGAGGGACAGGGAACACTGAAGCTTTCTTT. This chain links TRBV5-1 with TRBJ1-1; 8 nucleotides match TRBD1. Germline V gene data show CDR1 as SGHRS and CDR2 as YFSETQ. The CDR3 length is 15 residues. V was clipped by 4 bases and J by 1 base; unmatched bases: 6.

The CDR3 loop is CASSGTGTTGELFF. The DNA of the CDR3 is TGCGCCAGCAGCGGGACCGGGACCACCGGGGAGCTGTTTTTT. The chain combines TRBV5-1 with TRBJ2-2; D could derive from TRBD1 or TRBD2 (5 bases each). Per the germline V gene, CDR1 is SGHRS and CDR2 is YFSETQ. The V gene lost 4 bases and the J gene lost 4 bases, with 11 bases spanning the gap. This CDR3 contains 14 residues. Complete variable domain (other parts from reference TRBV5-1 and TRBJ2-2): KAGVTQTPRYLIKTRGQQVTLSCSPISGHRSVSWYQQTPGQGLQFLFEYFSETQRNKGNFPGRFSGRQFSNSRSEMNVSTLELGDSALYLCASSGTGTTGELFFGEGSRLTVL.